Below, one TCR beta chain is given with its context. The entry originates in a study of blood T cell repertoires in COVID-19. For the study at large: Sites in the United States, Italy and Spain provided acute and convalescent COVID-19 samples.

Clones were read by immunoSEQ multiplex PCR, and TCRdb kept only the in-frame ones, dropping some. Of 160,000 or so clones in the sample, around nine tenths were seen once. With 5 bases removed from V and 4 bases from J, the gap between germline ends came to 12 bases. Per germline, CDR1 SNHLY and CDR2 FYNNEI. The CDR3 has 13 residues. Sample: peripheral blood. The chain combines TRBV2 with TRBJ2-7, with a weak D call TRBD1 (6 bases). The receptor was derived from a woman aged 70-85 years with acute or convalescent COVID-19. The CDR3 sequence is CASSYQGGYEQYV. CDR3 nucleotide sequence: TGTGCCAGCAGTTATCAAGGGGGTTACGAGCAGTACGTC.